This T cell receptor beta chain was recorded in a study of blood T cell repertoires in COVID-19. For this clone: This sample also contains other DNA sequences that code for the same CDR3.

The repertoire was sequenced with immunoSEQ multiplex PCR; TCRdb's copy has only in-frame clones and lacks some. The sample has about 350,000 clones, about nine tenths seen once. V gave up 2 bases and J gave up 2 bases; unmatched junction bases: 2. The CDR3 runs 14 residues. CDR1 is LNHNV and CDR2 is YYDKDF in the germline V gene (reference sequence). The sequence was obtained from an older woman with COVID-19, enrolled during active disease. Sequencing was done on a sample of peripheral blood. The chain employs TRBV15 and TRBJ1-1, with 7 positions matching TRBD1. CDR3 region: CATSRNRGNTEAFF. For the CDR3, the DNA is TGTGCCACCAGCAGAAACAGGGGAAACACTGAAGCTTTCTTT. The complete variable domain, with remaining parts taken from reference TRBV15 and TRBJ1-1, reads DAMVIQNPRYQVTQFGKPVTLSCSQTLNHNVMYWYQQKSSQAPKLLFHYYDKDFNNEADTPDNFQSRRPNTSFCFLDIRSPGLGDTAMYLCATSRNRGNTEAFFGQGTRLTVV.